One sample yielded the 27 T cell receptor beta chains listed below, sequenced in a study of cytomegalovirus exposure and HLA in healthy donors. PCR amplification relied on 60 Vbeta primers (plus 13 Jbeta primers). Assay used: immunoSEQ multiplex PCR; TCRdb lists only in-frame clones, some missing. The repertoire has 100,000 to 150,000 clones, roughly 70% of them found once; the top ten carry roughly 3%. The sample consisted of PBMCs. All receptors derive from a woman in her forties in good health and CMV-seropositive.

V gene TRBV30 combines with J gene TRBJ1-3, with D perhaps matching TRBD1 (6 bases). The CDR3 totals 15 residues. Germline CDR1 GTSNPN, CDR2 SVGIG (reference sequence). The V gene lost 3 bases and the J gene lost 1 base, with 13 bases spanning the gap. CDR3 protein: CAWSQGNPSGNTIYF. The DNA for the CDR3 is TGTGCCTGGAGCCAGGGGAACCCATCTGGAAACACCATATATTTT.

The genes are TRBV6-5 and TRBJ2-7; the D is unclear. V gave up 2 bases and J gave up 3 bases, with 11 bases separating them. Germline-derived CDR1 and CDR2 are MNHEY and SVGAGI. The CDR3 has 14 residues. The chain's CDR3 is CASSYRSGGYEQYF. Here the CDR3 DNA reads TGTGCCAGCAGTTACCGGAGTGGCGGCTACGAGCAGTACTTC.

The genes are TRBV7-9 and TRBJ1-1; D unresolved. The CDR3 totals 12 residues. V lost 6 bases and J lost 7, with 12 bases in between. Germline loops: CDR1 SEHNR, CDR2 FQNEAQ (reference sequence). The CDR3 protein is CASRFEPNEAFF. DNA of the CDR3: TGTGCCAGCAGATTTGAGCCAAATGAAGCTTTCTTT.

J is TRBJ2-7 and V is TRBV20-1; D ambiguous. This CDR3 spans 11 amino acids. Germline CDR1 is DFQATT and CDR2 is SNEGSKA (reference sequence). Trimming stripped 5 bases from V and 6 bases from J, with 11 bases between. This CDR3 reads CSALILVEQYF. CDR3 bases: TGCAGTGCTCTTATCTTAGTCGAGCAGTACTTC.

The chain joins TRBV30 to TRBJ2-7; no clear D. Germline V lookup: CDR1 GTSNPN, CDR2 SVGIG (reference sequence). The V gene lost 8 bases and the J gene lost 4 bases, with 9 bases spanning the gap. The length of the CDR3 is 10 residues. In DNA form, the CDR3 reads TGTGCCCTAGACTCTTACGAGCAGTACTTC. Amino acids: CALDSYEQYF.

The J gene is TRBJ2-7, the V gene TRBV9, with TRBD1 as a possible D gene (5 bases). The CDR3 contains 14 residues. V was shortened by 0 bases and J by 3 bases, with 10 bases between the two germline ends. The V gene's germline CDR1 is SGDLS and CDR2 YYNGEE. Here the CDR3 reads CASSVAATDYEQYF. The DNA of the CDR3 is TGTGCCAGCAGCGTAGCAGCGACAGACTACGAGCAGTACTTC.

This sequence joins TRBV30 and TRBJ2-7; TRBD1 matches at 8 bases. Looked up from germline, CDR1 is GTSNPN and CDR2 is SVGIG (reference sequence). This CDR3 has 14 amino acids. Losses at the gene ends were 2 bases for V and 6 bases for J; bases not matched to a gene: 9. This CDR3 is CAWSSGTGGSEQYF. The CDR3, as DNA: TGTGCCTGGAGTTCCGGGACAGGAGGTAGCGAGCAGTACTTC.

The chain carries TRBV7-2 and TRBJ1-2; D is uncertain. CDR1 and CDR2 from the germline V gene are SGHTA and FQGNSA. The CDR3 is made up of 14 amino acids. V was pared by 4 bases and J by 8 bases, with 17 bases between. The DNA of the CDR3 is TGTGCCAGCAGCTCCCCCCGGCGGGCAAGAGGCTACACCTTC. This codes for CASSSPRRARGYTF.

The gene calls are TRBV7-8 and TRBJ1-1, with 8 bases fitting TRBD1. This CDR3 spans 13 amino acids. With V trimmed by 8 bases and J by 6 bases, 8 bases remained unmatched. Germline V gives CDR1 SGHVS, CDR2 FQNEAQ. CDR3 bases: TGTGCCAGCCACTGGGACAGGAAAGCTGAAGCTTTCTTT. It translates to CASHWDRKAEAFF.

This chain connects TRBV9 to TRBJ1-3; D remains ambiguous. The V gene's germline CDR1 is SGDLS and CDR2 YYNGEE. V lost 4 bases and J lost 2, with 10 bases in between. This CDR3 comprises 14 residues. Here the CDR3 DNA reads TGTGCCAGCAGCCCGGGGAGGGCTGGAAACACCATATATTTT. It yields the protein CASSPGRAGNTIYF. The full variable domain, in which reference TRBV9 and TRBJ1-3 provide the parts outside the CDR3, is DSGVTQTPKHLITATGQRVTLRCSPRSGDLSVYWYQQSLDQGLQFLIQYYNGEERAKGNILERFSAQQFPDLHSELNLSSLELGDSALYFCASSPGRAGNTIYFGEGSWLTVV.

The gene calls are TRBV25-1 and TRBJ2-2, with a weak D call TRBD1 (6 bases). Between the trimmed V and J ends, which lost 2 bases and 5 bases, there was a span of 15 bases. The germline gives CDR1 MGHDK, CDR2 SYGVNS. This CDR3 is 16 amino acids long. CDR3 sequence: CASSEGGRGPTGELFF. The CDR3 DNA sequence: TGTGCCAGCAGTGAAGGGGGCAGGGGCCCAACCGGGGAGCTGTTTTTT.

The J gene is TRBJ1-6, the V gene TRBV12-5; D gene unclear. The V end lost 6 bases, the J end lost 7 bases, and 7 bases lay between the germline ends. Germline V gene data show CDR1 as LGHNT and CDR2 as FRNRAP. The length of the CDR3 is 12 residues. The CDR3 region is CASGHSNSPLHF. CDR3 DNA: TGTGCTAGTGGCCACTCCAATTCACCCCTCCACTTT.

CDR3 in DNA: TGCGCCAGCAGCCAAGTGGGGGGGCTCGGGGCCAACGTCCTGACTTTC. It codes for CASSQVGGLGANVLTF. The chain uses TRBV4-1 and TRBJ2-6; TRBD2 might be the D (7 bases). The CDR3 has 16 amino acids. Germline assignment: CDR1 MGHRA and CDR2 YSYEKL. Trimming took 1 base from V and 4 from J, leaving 11 bases between them.

This chain uses TRBV7-9 with TRBJ2-1; D gene uncertain. The germline V gene has CDR1 SEHNR and CDR2 FQNEAQ (reference sequence). V was clipped by 0 bases and J by 7 bases, with 13 bases between them. This CDR3 region has 15 residues. The CDR3 DNA reads as TGTGCCAGCAGCTTAGCTTCTCACAGAAATAATGAGCAGTTCTTC. It encodes CASSLASHRNNEQFF. Filled out from reference TRBV7-9 and TRBJ2-1, the complete variable domain reads DTGVSQNPRHKITKRGQNVTFRCDPISEHNRLYWYRQTLGQGPEFLTYFQNEAQLEKSRLLSDRFSAERPKGSFSTLEIQRTEQGDSAMYLCASSLASHRNNEQFFGPGTRLTVL.

This clone has a handful of counts. The J gene is TRBJ1-2, the V gene TRBV11-2; no clear D. Trimming pared 1 base from V and 6 bases from J, leaving 6 bases between. This CDR3 spans 12 amino acids. Germline V gene sequence: CDR1 SGHAT, CDR2 FQNNGV. CDR3 sequence reads: CASSLGADGYTF. CDR3 DNA sequence: TGTGCCAGCAGCTTAGGTGCGGATGGCTACACCTTC.

This clone came up a few times. The V gene is TRBV9, the J gene TRBJ1-1; tentatively, D is TRBD1 (6 bases). Germline V CDR1 and CDR2: SGDLS, YYNGEE. The V end was cut by 0 bases, the J end by 2 bases, with 11 bases between. This CDR3 is built from 15 residues. The CDR3 here is CASSVAGTPNTEAFF. DNA of the CDR3: TGTGCCAGCAGCGTAGCGGGGACACCAAACACTGAAGCTTTCTTT.

The chain is built from TRBV29-1 and TRBJ1-3; unclear D gene. CDR1 is SQVTM and CDR2 is ANQGSEA in the germline V gene. The ends were cut back, 4 bases at V and 0 bases at J, with 10 bases in the middle. This CDR3 comprises 14 residues. CDR3 coding DNA: TGCAGCGTTGTGAGAGATTCCTCTGGAAACACCATATATTTT. Translating it yields CSVVRDSSGNTIYF.

This chain links TRBV4-2 with TRBJ2-1, with 9 bases identical to TRBD2. J gave up 5 bases and V 2 bases, and 10 bases lay outside the gene matches. The CDR3 has 17 residues. Germline values: CDR1 LGHNA, CDR2 YNFKEQ. The DNA for the CDR3 is TGTGCCAGCAGCCAACCTATTACTAGCGGGCGAGACAATGAGCAGTTCTTC. As protein: CASSQPITSGRDNEQFF.

J is TRBJ2-2 and V is TRBV7-2; 7 nucleotides align to TRBD1. V lost 5 bases to trimming and J lost 6 bases; unmatched junction nucleotides: 12. The CDR3 covers 16 residues. Germline loops: CDR1 SGHTA, CDR2 FQGNSA. The chain's CDR3 is CASSIRQGSEPGELFF. CDR3 in DNA: TGTGCCAGCAGCATAAGACAGGGATCGGAACCCGGGGAGCTGTTTTTT. Together with reference TRBV7-2 and TRBJ2-2, the CDR3 gives the full variable domain: GAGVSQSPSNKVTEKGKDVELRCDPISGHTALYWYRQSLGQGLEFLIYFQGNSAPDKSGLPSDRFSAERTGGSVSTLTIQRTQQEDSAVYLCASSIRQGSEPGELFFGEGSRLTVL.

The rearrangement joins TRBV30 to TRBJ1-1; 10 nucleotides align to TRBD1. This CDR3 is 14 amino acids long. J gave up 5 bases and V 3 bases, and 6 bases lay outside the gene matches. The V gene's germline CDR1 is GTSNPN and CDR2 SVGIG (reference sequence). The CDR3 region is CAWSLGQGWTEAFF. The CDR3 nucleotides read TGTGCCTGGAGCCTGGGACAGGGGTGGACTGAAGCTTTCTTT.

This chain connects TRBV25-1 to TRBJ1-4; no definite D call. Looked up from germline, CDR1 is MGHDK and CDR2 is SYGVNS. V gave up 2 bases and J gave up 7 bases, with 20 bases separating them. The CDR3 spans 17 residues. The CDR3 DNA reads as TGTGCCAGCAGTGAACCCCGCGGACCCGGGGAGGGTGAAAAACTGTTTTTT. Amino acid sequence: CASSEPRGPGEGEKLFF.

In this sample, this clone turned up once. The V call is TRBV9, the J call TRBJ2-1, with 7 bases matching TRBD2. From germline, CDR1 is SGDLS and CDR2 YYNGEE. J was trimmed by 8 bases and V by 0 bases; bases with no gene match: 8. The CDR3 has 15 amino acids. The CDR3 DNA is TGTGCCAGCAGCGTAGGTGGCGGCGGGGGTGATGAGCAGTTCTTC. It yields the protein CASSVGGGGGDEQFF. Full variable domain (missing parts from reference TRBV9 and TRBJ2-1): DSGVTQTPKHLITATGQRVTLRCSPRSGDLSVYWYQQSLDQGLQFLIQYYNGEERAKGNILERFSAQQFPDLHSELNLSSLELGDSALYFCASSVGGGGGDEQFFGPGTRLTVL.

The CDR3 DNA sequence: TGTGCCATCAGTGAGTCGACTCGCGGGACAGGGGTTGGCTACACCTTC. Translation: CAISESTRGTGVGYTF. V is TRBV10-3 and J is TRBJ1-2; 10 bases are a match to TRBD1. The CDR3 spans 16 residues. Germline V gene lookup returns CDR1 ENHRY and CDR2 SYGVKD. Trimming at V came to 0 bases and at J to 7 bases, leaving 8 bases not matched to a gene.

J is TRBJ2-3 and V is TRBV27; 11 bases match TRBD2. CDR1 is MNHEY, CDR2 SMNVEV, per germline (reference sequence). V was clipped by 9 bases and J by 4 bases; unmatched bases: 6. The CDR3 loop spans 14 amino acids. CDR3 amino acids: CASQLAGDPDTQYF. The CDR3, as DNA: TGTGCCAGTCAACTAGCGGGAGACCCAGATACGCAGTATTTT.

The V and J genes are TRBV21-1 and TRBJ1-2. TRBV21-1 is marked as a pseudogene. This CDR3 has 13 amino acids. CDR3 nucleotides: TGTGCCAGCAGCAAGTGGCGGGGAGGTGGCTACACCTTC. Translation gives CASSKWRGGGYTF.

The genes are TRBV28 and TRBJ2-7, with D uncertain. The V gene's germline CDR1 is MDHEN and CDR2 SYDVKM. With 7 bases removed from V and 0 bases from J, the gap between germline ends came to 10 bases. There are 13 residues in the CDR3. The CDR3 spells CASKYEDSYEQYF. Here the CDR3 DNA reads TGTGCCAGCAAGTACGAGGACTCCTACGAGCAGTACTTC.

The chain uses TRBV6-5 and TRBJ1-1; TRBD1 matches 8 bases. The CDR3 sequence is 16 residues long. Unmatched junction bases numbered 6, after V lost 2 bases and J lost 1 base. CDR1 and CDR2 from the germline V gene are MNHEY and SVGAGI. In DNA, the CDR3 is TGTGCCAGCAGTTACGGGAACAGGGGGGCGAACACTGAAGCTTTCTTT. Translated, it gives CASSYGNRGANTEAFF.